These 30 T cell receptor beta chains originate from one sample sequenced in a study of blood T cell repertoires in COVID-19. Using immunoSEQ multiplex PCR, the repertoire was profiled, and TCRdb retains in-frame clones only, with some absent. Here the sample spans more than 300,000 clones, more than 80% being singletons. The sequenced sample consisted of peripheral blood. The receptors derive from a man younger than 35 who had recovered from COVID-19.

The chain recombines TRBV18 with TRBJ1-2; D remains unclear. The V gene lost 2 bases and the J gene lost 4 bases, with 14 bases spanning the gap. Per the germline V gene, CDR1 is KGHSH and CDR2 is LQKENI. The CDR3 has 15 amino acids. This CDR3 is CASSPEELNSYGYTF. The DNA of the CDR3 is TGTGCCAGCTCACCAGAGGAACTAAATAGCTATGGCTACACCTTC.

The rearrangement links TRBV5-6 to TRBJ2-5; tentative D call: TRBD1 (6 bases). The CDR3 is made up of 15 amino acids. CDR1 is SGHDT, CDR2 YYEEEE, per germline. Trimming took off 4 bases at V and 1 base at J, with 14 bases between the two ends. CDR3 nucleotides: TGTGCCAGCAGCCGGTACAGGGAGCTCCAAGAGACCCAGTACTTC. This codes for CASSRYRELQETQYF.

The genes are TRBV3-1 (or the pseudogene TRBV3-2) and TRBJ1-6; 7 bases map to TRBD1. The V segment lost 2 bases and the J segment 10 bases; nucleotides outside the gene matches: 5. This CDR3 has 14 residues. CDR1 and CDR2 (germline): LGHDT, YNNKEL (reference sequence). CDR3 nucleotide sequence: TGTGCCAGCAGCCAACCGGGAGGGGGCTCACCCCTCCACTTT. It specifies CASSQPGGGSPLHF.

V usage is TRBV4-1 and J usage is TRBJ2-7; TRBD1 agrees at 8 bases. V was clipped by 3 bases and J by 3 bases; unmatched bases: 19. The CDR3 is 19 residues long. The germline V gene encodes CDR1 MGHRA and CDR2 YSYEKL. The CDR3 is CASSHPPSSDRGDYYEQYF. The CDR3 DNA sequence: TGCGCCAGCAGCCATCCCCCTTCATCTGACAGGGGAGACTACTACGAGCAGTACTTC.

The genes are TRBV4-2 and TRBJ1-5; 10 positions agree with TRBD1. The CDR3 totals 18 residues. Unmatched junction bases numbered 12, after V lost 4 bases and J lost 3 bases. Per the germline V gene, CDR1 is LGHNA and CDR2 is YNFKEQ. The CDR3 reads CASSPSLIGTGDNQPQHF. In DNA, the CDR3 is TGTGCCAGCAGCCCTAGTCTAATCGGGACAGGGGACAATCAGCCCCAGCATTTT.

The chain couples TRBV12-3 or TRBV12-4 to TRBJ2-7; no clear D. The CDR3 totals 12 residues. V dropped 2 bases and J dropped 5 bases, with 7 bases sitting between them. Here the CDR3 DNA reads TGTGCCAGCAGTTTAATAGGAGACGAGCAGTACTTC. Translating it yields CASSLIGDEQYF.

This clone was counted once. V and J are TRBV4-2 and TRBJ2-5; 8 nucleotides line up with TRBD2. CDR1 LGHNA and CDR2 YNFKEQ come from the germline V gene. CDR3 length: 17 residues. The J segment lost 5 bases and the V segment lost 0 bases, leaving 11 bases of the junction unmatched. The CDR3 DNA is TGTGCCAGCAGCCAAGATGGGGCGGGGGGTTCCCCGGAGACCCAGTACTTC. Translation gives CASSQDGAGGSPETQYF.

The rearrangement joins TRBV29-1 to TRBJ2-7; possibly TRBD1 for D (6 bases). The CDR3 is 13 residues long. From germline, CDR1 is SQVTM and CDR2 ANQGSEA. V lost 7 bases and J lost 2, with 15 bases in between. The CDR3 region is CSAENTGTYEQYF. CDR3 DNA sequence: TGCAGCGCGGAAAATACAGGGACCTACGAGCAGTACTTC.

V gene TRBV13 combines with J gene TRBJ1-1; 8 nucleotides align to TRBD1. Germline lookup yields CDR1 PRHDT and CDR2 FYEKMQ (reference sequence). The J segment lost 7 bases and the V segment lost 6 bases, leaving 4 bases of the junction unmatched. This CDR3 is built from 12 residues. The CDR3 protein is CASRTGAGEAFF. The CDR3 DNA reads TGTGCCAGCAGGACAGGGGCGGGTGAAGCTTTCTTT.

The chain employs TRBV5-5 and TRBJ1-6, with D possibly TRBD1 on 5 matching bases. This CDR3 is 15 amino acids long. Deletions cut 0 bases from V and 7 bases from J, with 11 bases between. Germline assignment: CDR1 SGHKS and CDR2 YYEKEE (reference sequence). The CDR3 DNA reads TGTGCCAGCAGCTTGGGTTGGGGGGGAAATTCACCCCTCCACTTT. Protein: CASSLGWGGNSPLHF.

This clone was seen only once. The gene calls are TRBV6-6 and TRBJ1-1; D is unclear. The germline V gene has CDR1 MNHNY and CDR2 SVGAGI (reference sequence). This CDR3 comprises 14 residues. V was pared by 7 bases and J by 1 base, with 13 bases between. CDR3 amino acids: CASTLVFGNTEAFF. As DNA, the CDR3 is TGTGCCAGCACCCTCGTTTTCGGGAACACTGAAGCTTTCTTT.

The chain joins TRBV20-1 to TRBJ2-7, with TRBD1 matching 7 bases. The germline V gene encodes CDR1 DFQATT and CDR2 SNEGSKA (reference sequence). V shed 6 bases and J 4 bases; nucleotides not matched to a gene: 3. There are 11 residues in the CDR3. CDR3 loop: CSAPGQYEQYF. Here the CDR3 DNA reads TGCAGTGCGCCGGGACAGTACGAGCAGTACTTC.

The rearrangement joins TRBV4-1 to TRBJ2-2; 8 bases are a match to TRBD2. Germline values: CDR1 MGHRA, CDR2 YSYEKL. With 2 bases clipped from V and 5 bases from J, the junction kept 4 bases outside the gene matches. The CDR3 extends over 15 amino acids. CDR3 protein: CASSQTPGGTGELFF. The CDR3 bases are TGCGCCAGCAGCCAAACGCCGGGGGGGACCGGGGAGCTGTTTTTT.

The chain recombines TRBV19 with TRBJ2-7; a possible D gene is TRBD1 (6 bases). The CDR3 spans 13 residues. Trimming took off 7 bases at V and 6 bases at J, with 16 bases between the two ends. The V gene's germline CDR1 is LNHDA and CDR2 SQIVND (reference sequence). The CDR3 is CASTHRVGFEQYF. Written as DNA, the CDR3 is TGTGCCAGTACTCACAGGGTAGGTTTCGAGCAGTACTTC.

The rearrangement uses TRBV19 and TRBJ2-7, with 8 bases matching TRBD1. The CDR3 contains 13 residues. Losses at the gene ends were 5 bases for V and 3 bases for J; bases not matched to a gene: 3. Germline V gene sequence: CDR1 LNHDA, CDR2 SQIVND (reference sequence). CDR3 sequence (DNA): TGTGCCAGTAGTGGACAGGGTAACTACGAGCAGTACTTC. This gives the protein CASSGQGNYEQYF. The whole variable domain, remainder taken from reference TRBV19 and TRBJ2-7, is DGGITQSPKYLFRKEGQNVTLSCEQNLNHDAMYWYRQDPGQGLRLIYYSQIVNDFQKGDIAEGYSVSREKKESFPLTVTSAQKNPTAFYLCASSGQGNYEQYFGPGTRLTVT.

This clone was picked up one time. The chain couples TRBV4-3 to TRBJ2-1; D is perhaps TRBD2 (8 bases). From germline, CDR1 is LGHNA and CDR2 YSLEER. The germline V and J ends were trimmed by 0 bases and 3 bases, with 18 bases remaining between them. This CDR3 has 18 amino acids. The CDR3 coding sequence is TGCGCCAGCAGCCAAGAGTACTCGGGAGGGGGCCACTACAATGAGCAGTTCTTC. It specifies CASSQEYSGGGHYNEQFF.

The J gene is TRBJ2-2, the V gene TRBV19; 7 bases match TRBD1. V gave up 5 bases and J gave up 4 bases; unmatched junction bases: 1. This CDR3 is 13 amino acids long. Germline CDR1 LNHDA, CDR2 SQIVND (reference sequence). The CDR3 bases are TGTGCCAGTAGTGGGACAGTCACCGGGGAGCTGTTTTTT. The encoded protein is CASSGTVTGELFF. Supplemented by reference TRBV19 and TRBJ2-2, the full variable domain reads DGGITQSPKYLFRKEGQNVTLSCEQNLNHDAMYWYRQDPGQGLRLIYYSQIVNDFQKGDIAEGYSVSREKKESFPLTVTSAQKNPTAFYLCASSGTVTGELFFGEGSRLTVL.

This rearrangement joins TRBV5-1 to TRBJ2-5; the D gene is possibly TRBD2 (5 bases). The CDR3 is 14 residues long. V lost 4 bases, J lost 4 bases, and 14 bases lay in between. Germline V gene lookup returns CDR1 SGHRS and CDR2 YFSETQ. The CDR3 here is CASSPSSGRETQYF. As DNA, the CDR3 is TGCGCCAGCAGCCCGAGTTCGGGGAGAGAGACCCAGTACTTC.

The chain is built from TRBV10-3 and TRBJ2-2, with TRBD1 matching 9 bases. The trim removed 6 bases at V and 5 bases at J, leaving 10 bases unmatched. The CDR3 sequence is 16 residues long. The germline V gene has CDR1 ENHRY and CDR2 SYGVKD. In DNA, the CDR3 is TGTGCCATCAGCGACCGGACAGGGGCTAGGACCGGGGAGCTGTTTTTT. Protein sequence: CAISDRTGARTGELFF.

This clone appeared once. The chain recombines TRBV10-3 with TRBJ1-1; D is possibly TRBD1 (5 bases). V lost 3 bases and J lost 1, with 6 bases in between. The CDR3 is 13 residues long. Germline V gene sequence: CDR1 ENHRY, CDR2 SYGVKD. CDR3 region: CAISDQGNTEAFF. The CDR3 nucleotides read TGTGCCATCAGTGACCAGGGGAACACTGAAGCTTTCTTT.

This sequence joins TRBV7-2 and TRBJ2-7; tentative D call: TRBD2 (5 bases). The CDR3 consists of 13 residues. Germline V gives CDR1 SGHTA, CDR2 FQGNSA. Trimming removed 3 bases from V and 5 bases from J, with 11 bases in between. In DNA, the CDR3 is TGTGCCAGCAGCTTCCTCCCCGGGGACGAGCAGTACTTC. The encoded protein is CASSFLPGDEQYF. Full variable domain (outside the CDR3, taken from reference TRBV7-2 and TRBJ2-7): GAGVSQSPSNKVTEKGKDVELRCDPISGHTALYWYRQSLGQGLEFLIYFQGNSAPDKSGLPSDRFSAERTGGSVSTLTIQRTQQEDSAVYLCASSFLPGDEQYFGPGTRLTVT.

The chain carries TRBV7-6 and TRBJ2-7; possibly TRBD1 for D (5 bases). The germline V and J ends were trimmed by 5 bases and 2 bases, with 13 bases remaining between them. The CDR3 runs to 14 residues. Germline V gene data show CDR1 as SGHVS and CDR2 as FNYEAQ. Here the CDR3 reads CASSPWGRTYEQYF. The CDR3 bases are TGTGCCAGCAGCCCTTGGGGCAGAACCTACGAGCAGTACTTC.

About this clone: One end of the junction fails to match germline, which may point to a read error. This chain uses TRBV7-7 with TRBJ1-3; no reliable D call. There are 14 residues in the CDR3. CDR1 and CDR2 (germline): SSHAT, FNYEAQ (reference sequence). CDR3 region: CASSLSSSGNTIYF. The CDR3 DNA reads as TGTGCTAGCAGCCTTTCTAGCTCTGGAAACACCATATATTTT.

A word on this clone: Additional DNA sequences in this sample encode the identical CDR3. The rearrangement uses TRBV12-3 or TRBV12-4 and TRBJ1-6; 7 bases line up with TRBD1. CDR3 length: 13 amino acids. Trimming at V came to 4 bases and at J to 6 bases, leaving 0 bases not matched to a gene. CDR3 residues: CASSYRGNSPLHF. In DNA form, the CDR3 reads TGTGCCAGCAGTTACAGGGGTAATTCACCCCTCCACTTT.

This chain uses TRBV7-9 with TRBJ2-1; 11 positions match TRBD2. The junction had 3 bases not matched to a gene; V was cut back by 0 bases and J by 5 bases. This CDR3 contains 16 residues. Germline V CDR1 and CDR2: SEHNR, FQNEAQ (reference sequence). CDR3 bases: TGTGCCAGCAGCTTAGCTGGTAGCGGGAGGGACAATGAGCAGTTCTTC. This encodes CASSLAGSGRDNEQFF.

This chain connects TRBV7-9 to TRBJ2-7, with unresolved D. The germline V gene has CDR1 SEHNR and CDR2 FQNEAQ (reference sequence). CDR3 length equals 15 residues. V was pared by 1 base and J by 0 bases, with 10 bases between. For the CDR3, the DNA is TGTGCCAGCAGCTTAGAGCGCACTCTCTCCTACGAGCAGTACTTC. Amino acids: CASSLERTLSYEQYF.

V usage is TRBV11-2 and J usage is TRBJ2-7, with 8 bases fitting TRBD1. The germline V gene has CDR1 SGHAT and CDR2 FQNNGV. The J segment lost 4 bases and the V segment lost 5 bases, leaving 7 bases of the junction unmatched. CDR3 length equals 14 residues. CDR3 amino acids: CASSPWTGPYEQYF. The CDR3 DNA sequence: TGTGCCAGCAGCCCCTGGACAGGGCCGTACGAGCAGTACTTC.

The chain recombines TRBV19 with TRBJ2-1, with 10 nucleotides matching TRBD2. Per the germline V gene, CDR1 is LNHDA and CDR2 is SQIVND (reference sequence). CDR3 length: 16 residues. V trimming: 3 bases; J trimming: 0 bases; junction bases outside the gene matches: 2. The CDR3 DNA reads TGTGCCAGTAGTATTAGACTAGCGGGCTCCTACAATGAGCAGTTCTTC. Protein product: CASSIRLAGSYNEQFF.

The V call is TRBV18, the J call TRBJ1-1; D perhaps matches TRBD1 (6 bases). Trimming took off 6 bases at V and 0 bases at J, with 8 bases between the two ends. CDR1 and CDR2 (germline): KGHSH, LQKENI. The CDR3 is 13 amino acids. The CDR3 protein is CASSGTMNTEAFF. As DNA, the CDR3 is TGTGCCAGCTCCGGGACAATGAACACTGAAGCTTTCTTT.

This rearrangement joins TRBV27 to TRBJ1-2, with D uncertain. V shed 4 bases and J shed 2 bases, with 14 bases lying between them. Germline CDR1 MNHEY, CDR2 SMNVEV (reference sequence). The CDR3 has 15 amino acids. CDR3 residues: CASSSSRRINYGYTF. As DNA, the CDR3 is TGTGCCAGCAGTTCTTCAAGGAGGATAAACTATGGCTACACCTTC.